This T cell receptor (beta chain) is drawn from a study of cytomegalovirus exposure and HLA in healthy donors. This clone was observed a few times. The PCR ran on 60 Vbeta and 13 Jbeta primers. TCRdb keeps only in-frame clones here, not all; method: immunoSEQ multiplex PCR. The top ten hold 5.5% to 7% of the sample, which has some 200,000 clones, 75% to 85% seen once. Trimming removed 1 base from V and 4 bases from J; junction bases left unmatched: 3. The CDR3 length is 14 residues. From germline, CDR1 is SGHRS and CDR2 YFSETQ. What was sequenced was PBMCs. This rearrangement joins TRBV5-1 to TRBJ2-3, with 7 nucleotides matching TRBD2. This sequence was found in a woman between 45 and 60 years old in good health and CMV-seropositive. Written as DNA, the CDR3 is TGCGCCAGCAGCTTGTATGCGGGGGCAGATACGCAGTATTTT. As protein: CASSLYAGADTQYF.